Below, 22 T cell receptor beta chains from the same sample are listed, as sequenced in a study of cytomegalovirus exposure and HLA in healthy donors. In the PCR, 60 Vbeta and 13 Jbeta primers were used. Here immunoSEQ multiplex PCR was the method, and the copy in TCRdb shows in-frame clones only, minus some. In the table there are about 160,000 clones, 76% of which are singletons. Source material: PBMCs. All receptors derive from a man in his 60s in good health and CMV-seronegative.

The rearrangement links TRBV21-1 to TRBJ2-7; the D call of TRBD1 is as the table states it, not checked on the DNA. TRBV21-1 is a pseudogene locus. This CDR3 spans 15 amino acids. The CDR3: CASNQSQDSSYEQYF. The CDR3, as DNA: TGTGCCAGCAACCAAAGCCAGGATAGCTCCTACGAGCAGTACTTC.

The chain carries TRBV4-3 and TRBJ2-7, with D possibly matching TRBD2 (6 bases). Germline V CDR1 and CDR2: LGHNA, YSLEER. The V and J ends lost 0 bases and 13 bases respectively, with 22 bases between them. This CDR3 is 15 amino acids long. The CDR3 nucleotides are TGCGCCAGCAGCCAAGATTGGAGAGAAGCCGGGAGTAGTTACTTC. It translates to CASSQDWREAGSSYF.

This clone came up a few times. Distinct nucleotide sequences in the sample also encode this CDR3. The chain joins TRBV27 to TRBJ1-2; possibly TRBD1 for D (5 bases). The CDR3 loop spans 12 amino acids. Germline lookup yields CDR1 MNHEY and CDR2 SMNVEV (reference sequence). Trimming removed 2 bases at V and 4 bases at J, with 5 bases between. The CDR3 is CASSLQGYGYTF. The DNA for the CDR3 is TGTGCCAGCAGTTTACAGGGCTATGGCTACACCTTC.

This chain connects TRBV14 to TRBJ2-6; tentatively, D is TRBD1 (5 bases). CDR3 length: 19 residues. V was trimmed by 0 bases and J by 0 bases, leaving 15 bases between them. Germline V gene lookup returns CDR1 SGHDN and CDR2 FVKESK. CDR3 sequence reads: CASSQDLVDIRSGANVLTF. The CDR3 DNA follows: TGTGCCAGCAGCCAAGATTTAGTGGACATTCGCTCTGGGGCCAACGTCCTGACTTTC. Full variable domain (missing parts from reference TRBV14 and TRBJ2-6): EAGVTQFPSHSVIEKGQTVTLRCDPISGHDNLYWYRRVMGKEIKFLLHFVKESKQDESGMPNNRFLAERTGGTYSTLKVQPAELEDSGVYFCASSQDLVDIRSGANVLTFGAGSRLTVL.

The genes are TRBV7-8 and TRBJ2-2; 7 positions agree with TRBD1. The V gene's germline CDR1 is SGHVS and CDR2 FQNEAQ. This CDR3 region has 18 residues. Unmatched junction bases numbered 13, after V lost 6 bases and J lost 0 bases. CDR3 sequence (DNA): TGTGCCAGCAGACAAAACCCGGGACAGCTTTCGAACACCGGGGAGCTGTTTTTT. Translation gives CASRQNPGQLSNTGELFF. Drawing the rest from reference TRBV7-8 and TRBJ2-2, the complete variable domain is GAGVSQSPRYKVAKRGQDVALRCDPISGHVSLFWYQQALGQGPEFLTYFQNEAQLDKSGLPSDRFFAERPEGSVSTLKIQRTQQEDSAVYLCASRQNPGQLSNTGELFFGEGSRLTVL.

The gene calls are TRBV27 and TRBJ1-1, with D perhaps matching TRBD1 (5 bases). V lost 3 bases, J lost 4 bases, and 12 bases lay in between. The CDR3 is made up of 14 amino acids. The V gene's germline CDR1 is MNHEY and CDR2 SMNVEV (reference sequence). CDR3 amino acids: CASSFGGGSTEAFF. DNA of the CDR3: TGTGCCAGCAGTTTCGGCGGGGGAAGCACTGAAGCTTTCTTT.

The chain joins TRBV6-5 to TRBJ2-2; the match to TRBD1 covers 9 bases. J gave up 3 bases and V 2 bases, and 4 bases lay outside the gene matches. CDR1 is MNHEY and CDR2 is SVGAGI in the germline V gene. This CDR3 has 16 amino acids. The CDR3 sequence: CASSYGGQGYTGELFF. In DNA form, the CDR3 reads TGTGCCAGCAGTTACGGGGGACAGGGTTACACCGGGGAGCTGTTTTTT.

The V gene is TRBV6-1, the J gene TRBJ1-1, with a tentative D call TRBD1 (5 bases). The CDR3 is made up of 14 amino acids. Per germline, CDR1 MNHNS and CDR2 SASEGT. The V and J ends lost 6 bases and 1 base respectively, with 12 bases between them. The CDR3 DNA sequence: TGTGCCAGCAGCTTGAGCGGGGGGAACACTGAAGCTTTCTTT. Translating it yields CASSLSGGNTEAFF.

The gene calls are TRBV28 and TRBJ1-5; 7 bases agree with TRBD1. This CDR3 comprises 16 residues. Germline V gives CDR1 MDHEN, CDR2 SYDVKM. Losses at the gene ends were 5 bases for V and 6 bases for J; bases not matched to a gene: 13. The CDR3 sequence: CASSIGQVRVSQPQHF. In DNA, the CDR3 is TGTGCCAGCAGTATCGGACAGGTGAGGGTAAGTCAGCCCCAGCATTTT.

Worth noting for this clone: Germline is not matched at one junction end, which may reflect a read error. The V and J genes are TRBV7-9 and TRBJ2-5; D possibly corresponds to TRBD2 (6 bases). The V gene's germline CDR1 is SEHNR and CDR2 FQNEAQ (reference sequence). The CDR3 has 12 amino acids. In nucleotides, the CDR3 is TGTTCCAGCAGCCTGGGACTCCAAGGCCAGTACTTC. This gives the protein CSSSLGLQGQYF.

This chain uses TRBV5-1 with TRBJ2-1, with TRBD2 matching over 11 bases. The V gene end was trimmed by 0 bases and the J gene end by 4 bases; junction bases not matched to a gene: 3. The CDR3 has 16 residues. The germline CDR1 and CDR2 sequences are SGHRS and YFSETQ. Here the CDR3 reads CASSLETSGIYNEQFF. CDR3 DNA: TGCGCCAGCAGCTTGGAGACTAGCGGGATATACAATGAGCAGTTCTTC.

The chain couples TRBV4-3 to TRBJ1-4, with D maybe TRBD1 (6 bases). This CDR3 comprises 15 residues. In germline, CDR1 is LGHNA, CDR2 YSLEER. Trimming cost V 4 bases and J 6 bases, with 15 bases left between them. CDR3 region: CASSLRGHGDEKLFF. In nucleotides, the CDR3 is TGCGCCAGCAGCCTCAGGGGACATGGAGATGAAAAACTGTTTTTT.

DNA of the CDR3: TGCGCCAGCAGCTTGGGGACTGGGAGGCCCGGAGCTTTCTTT. This translates into CASSLGTGRPGAFF. The chain combines TRBV5-1 with TRBJ1-1; D not certain. The germline gives CDR1 SGHRS, CDR2 YFSETQ. The CDR3 is 14 residues long. V lost 0 bases and J lost 10, with 16 bases in between.

The chain carries TRBV19 and TRBJ2-1, with D unclear. This CDR3 is 13 amino acids long. CDR1 LNHDA and CDR2 SQIVND come from the germline V gene (reference sequence). Between the trimmed V and J ends, which lost 5 bases and 4 bases, there was a span of 9 bases. The CDR3: CASSLGAYNEQFF. CDR3 in DNA: TGTGCCAGTAGTCTTGGTGCGTACAATGAGCAGTTCTTC.

About this clone: Different DNA sequences within this sample yield the same CDR3. The genes are TRBV5-1 and TRBJ1-3; D is ambiguous. The CDR3 has 14 amino acids. Germline values: CDR1 SGHRS, CDR2 YFSETQ. V lost 2 bases and J 2 bases, leaving 8 bases between the germline ends. The CDR3 protein is CASSFGETGNTIYF. CDR3 nucleotide sequence: TGCGCCAGCAGCTTTGGAGAGACTGGAAACACCATATATTTT.

The rearrangement uses TRBV5-1 and TRBJ2-1, with a tentative D call TRBD2 (6 bases). Trimming shortened V by 3 bases and J by 3 bases, and 16 bases separated the two germline ends. Per germline, CDR1 SGHRS and CDR2 YFSETQ. The CDR3 contains 16 residues. CDR3 coding DNA: TGCGCCAGCAGCTACCCGCGCGGGGTAGGCTACAATGAGCAGTTCTTC. It translates to CASSYPRGVGYNEQFF. Using reference TRBV5-1 and TRBJ2-1 for the parts outside the CDR3, the full variable domain is KAGVTQTPRYLIKTRGQQVTLSCSPISGHRSVSWYQQTPGQGLQFLFEYFSETQRNKGNFPGRFSGRQFSNSRSEMNVSTLELGDSALYLCASSYPRGVGYNEQFFGPGTRLTVL.

The gene calls are TRBV10-1 and TRBJ2-3, with 8 bases fitting TRBD2. V dropped 6 bases and J dropped 4; count of bases not matched to a gene: 6. From germline, CDR1 is WNHNN and CDR2 SYGVQD (reference sequence). The CDR3 totals 14 residues. The CDR3 sequence: CASSRAGAADTQYF. The CDR3 DNA is TGCGCCAGCAGCCGAGCGGGAGCGGCAGATACGCAGTATTTT.

This clone was seen only a few times. The chain links TRBV18 to TRBJ2-1, with D perhaps TRBD1 (5 bases). The CDR3 is 11 amino acids. V lost 6 bases and J 7 bases, leaving 7 bases between the germline ends. CDR1 KGHSH and CDR2 LQKENI come from the germline V gene. DNA for the CDR3: TGTGCCAGCTCGTCAGGGAATGAGCAGTTCTTC. Translating gives CASSSGNEQFF. Full variable domain (rest looked up from reference TRBV18 and TRBJ2-1): NAGVMQNPRHLVRRRGQEARLRCSPMKGHSHVYWYRQLPEEGLKFMVYLQKENIIDESGMPKERFSAEFPKEGPSILRIQQVVRGDSAAYFCASSSGNEQFFGPGTRLTVL.

V is TRBV27 and J is TRBJ2-5, with D perhaps matching TRBD1 (6 bases). The J call may not be correct, given that the DNA end is closer to TRBJ2-7. CDR1 and CDR2 (germline): MNHEY, SMNVEV (reference sequence). CDR3 length: 15 residues. Here the CDR3 DNA reads TGTGCCAGCAGTTTTGGGACATCTTCCTCCTACGAGCAGTACTTC. Its protein product is CASSFGTSSSYEQYF.

A few counts support this clone. This chain links TRBV19 with TRBJ2-3; weak D call: TRBD2 (6 bases). The germline V gene encodes CDR1 LNHDA and CDR2 SQIVND (reference sequence). V lost 4 bases and J 4 bases, leaving 12 bases between the germline ends. The CDR3 length is 14 residues. The CDR3 region is CASSSASAADTQYF. CDR3 DNA: TGTGCCAGTAGTAGCGCTAGCGCGGCAGATACGCAGTATTTT. Full variable domain (rest looked up from reference TRBV19 and TRBJ2-3): DGGITQSPKYLFRKEGQNVTLSCEQNLNHDAMYWYRQDPGQGLRLIYYSQIVNDFQKGDIAEGYSVSREKKESFPLTVTSAQKNPTAFYLCASSSASAADTQYFGPGTRLTVL.

The genes are TRBV7-2 and TRBJ2-5; TRBD2 matches at 12 bases. This CDR3 is built from 16 residues. The germline gives CDR1 SGHTA, CDR2 FQGNSA. V gave up 5 bases and J gave up 1 base; unmatched junction bases: 5. CDR3 nucleotide sequence: TGTGCCAGCAGCCCCGGGACTAGCGGGTCCCAAGAGACCCAGTACTTC. Its translation: CASSPGTSGSQETQYF.

This chain links TRBV18 with TRBJ2-7, with D perhaps matching TRBD1 (6 bases). V lost 3 bases and J 3 bases, leaving 9 bases between the germline ends. The CDR3 sequence is 13 residues long. Germline CDR1 reads KGHSH; CDR2 reads LQKENI. DNA of the CDR3: TGTGCCAGCTCACCGGGGGCCGGCTACGAGCAGTACTTC. It specifies CASSPGAGYEQYF.